The subject of this entry is one TCR beta chain. This receptor's antigen is unknown. Qualities for individual bases were not recorded, and no much larger clone is one base off. The junction shows trimming of 9 bases on V and 5 bases on J, plus 16 bases between the germline ends. From cysteine to phenylalanine, the CDR3 is 13 amino acids long. Solely the CDR3 DNA is kept, with 39 bases framed from the first base. CDR1 and CDR2, looked up from the germline V gene, are SNHLY and FYNNEI. These data come from a study of vaccination and CD4 T cells after COVID-19 (dated by TCRdb to the early 2020s). For the wider study: Convalescent patients had a positive SARS-CoV-2 result on nasal swab PCR, and of these patients, 8 or 9 had mild disease and one had severe disease. Each participant got two doses of either the Pfizer-BioNTech BNT162b2 vaccine (n=8) or the Moderna mRNA-1273 vaccine (n=2). As controls, cultures received a CEFX viral epitope pool (the positive control), an HIV-1 Nef peptide pool (the negative control), or no peptide at all. Post-vaccine blood samples were taken a median of 72 days after the second vaccine dose, with a range of 14 to 241 days. The spike-specific CD4+ TCR repertoire was compared before and after mRNA vaccination in approximately ten COVID-19 convalescent patients and 4 infection-naive healthy vaccine recipients. Culture stimuli were overlapping spike peptide pools from SARS-CoV-2 and from the common cold coronaviruses HCoV-NL63, HCoV-OC43 and HCoV-229E. Post-COVID blood samples from convalescent patients were collected a median of around 100 days after diagnosis, with a range of 35 to 161 days. The convalescent cohort comprised six males and four females, including two Hispanic individuals, seven Caucasians, two Asians and one multiracial person.

The library was made by PCR. DNA from cultured CD4+ T cells underwent TCR sequencing with the Oncomine TCR Beta short-read assay at the Johns Hopkins FTIC core. Genomic DNA was extracted from the cultured CD4+ T cells with the QIAamp micro DNA kit. The Oncomine TCR Beta libraries from cultured CD4+ T cells were pooled using unique dual indexes and then sequenced on an Illumina iSeq 100. Concerning the study's data processing: Non-productive sequences were removed, and CDR3s not starting with C, not ending with F or W, or shorter than 7 amino acids were discarded. Antigen-specific clonotypes were identified using the MANAFEST web application through comparison of peptide-stimulated wells with reference and other culture wells. For a clone to be called positive, the clone needed an FDR below 0.05, an odds ratio above 5, and a productive frequency above 0.1% in at least two of three replicate wells. Clonotypes that were significantly expanded in both SARS-CoV-2 spike wells and at least one common cold coronavirus spike condition were defined as cross-reactive. Similarity between CDR3 sequences was evaluated in R version 3.6.1 using Levenshtein distances (stringdist) and unrooted phylogenetic trees (ape). TCRdb ran its own pipeline on the public reads, namely fastp trimming at Q25 and MiXCR clone calling, and kept in-frame beta chains. Rows are unified per CDR3 protein, each entry keeping the most common DNA and genes. These V and J calls are TCRdb output, not the study's own analysis. The sample has about 13,000 distinct CDR3 sequences on record, about 45% of them singletons. More than 10% of the sample is held by the ten biggest clonotypes.

What the research found in general, with its limitations: Of the vaccine-specific clones found in convalescent patients, nearly all (304 of 307) were mono-reactive for SARS-CoV-2 spike instead of being cross-reactive with common cold coronaviruses. Among the post-vaccine SARS-CoV-2-reactive clones in convalescent patients, a median 86.3% showed up only after vaccination, which suggests vaccine-specific priming. The number of convalescent patients in the study was relatively small, and the study did not examine early timepoints following natural infection. An increase in the median number of SARS-CoV-2-reactive clonotypes from approximately 20 after infection to 38 after vaccination was observed, but the change was not found to be significant.

The treatment or condition label for this specimen denotes: roughly ten-day PBMC culture with coronavirus spike peptide pools or control peptides (ViraFEST assay). The study used the ViraFEST assay, which expanded antigen-specific T cells with peptide pools and then identified expanded clonotypes by TCR sequencing. The positive SARS-CoV-2 PCR tests of the convalescent patients were dated from March to December 2020, before the Alpha, Beta and Delta variants emerged in the United States. Each well held some 2 million PBMCs cultured in IMDM containing approximately 5% human AB serum and roughly 10 IU/ml IL-2, with around 9.7 ug/ml peptide pools added. On days 3 and 7, half of the culture medium was replaced with fresh IL-2-containing medium. Once the cells had been in culture for roughly 10 days, the EasySep CD4+ T cell isolation kit was used to isolate CD4+ T cells by negative selection. PBMCs were separated from whole blood using Ficoll-Paque Plus gradient centrifugation and then either used fresh or cryopreserved at -140C. Triplicate wells were generally used for each culture condition.

This chain joins TRBV2 to TRBJ1-2; TRBD1 is possibly the D segment (5 matching bases). Sequencing was performed on CD4+ T cells from blood, cultured in vitro. The sequence derives from a human donor who had recovered from COVID-19. The CDR3 region has the sequence CAREIDSSYGYTF. The nucleotides read TGTGCCAGAGAGATTGACAGCAGTTATGGCTACACCTTC. Supplemented by the reference TRBV2 and TRBJ1-2 proteins around the CDR3, the complete variable domain is EPEVTQTPSHQVTQMGQEVILRCVPISNHLYFYWYRQILGQKVEFLVSFYNNEISEKSEIFDDQFSVERPDGSNFTLKIRSTKLEDSAMYFCAREIDSSYGYTFGSGTRLTVV.